What follows are 4 T cell receptor beta chains derived from one specimen sequenced in a study of blood T cell repertoires in COVID-19 (dated by TCRdb to about 2020). Library construction relied on the immunoSEQ multiplex PCR assay. Not all clones reach the TCRdb copy of this immuneACCESS table, which keeps in-frame sequences only. Checked studies attribute under half of the gap to unresolved V genes and leave the rest unexplained. This sample comprises a few hundred thousand clones, more than 70% of them detected only once. The top ten constitute 1.2% of the sample. Sequencing input: PBMCs or T cells enriched from blood (not recorded which). The receptors were gathered from a woman between 18 and 29 years old who had recovered from COVID-19.

This chain connects TRBV7-9 to TRBJ1-3; 8 nucleotides line up with TRBD1. There are 16 residues in the CDR3. The J segment lost 1 base and the V segment lost 6 bases, leaving 8 bases of the junction unmatched. CDR1 is SEHNR and CDR2 is FQNEAQ in the germline V gene (reference sequence). The CDR3 region has the DNA TGTGCCAGCAGTCCGACAGGGGCCTTTTCTGGAAACACCATATATTTT. Amino acids: CASSPTGAFSGNTIYF.

The sample holds a few counts of this clone. This rearrangement joins TRBV28 to TRBJ1-5; D perhaps matches TRBD1 (5 bases). The CDR3 covers 14 residues. Trimming removed 7 bases at V and 7 bases at J, with 17 bases between. Germline V lookup: CDR1 MDHEN, CDR2 SYDVKM. CDR3: CASNKGQGGQPQHF. CDR3 nucleotide sequence: TGTGCCAGCAACAAGGGGCAGGGAGGCCAGCCCCAGCATTTT.

The chain couples TRBV19 to TRBJ2-7; D possibly corresponds to TRBD1 (6 bases). CDR3 length equals 15 residues. V was shortened by 3 bases and J by 2 bases, with 14 bases between the two germline ends. Germline CDR1 LNHDA, CDR2 SQIVND (reference sequence). This CDR3 is CASSMVRDTPYEQYF. The DNA of the CDR3 is TGTGCCAGTAGTATGGTTAGGGACACACCCTACGAGCAGTACTTC. Complete variable domain (other parts from reference TRBV19 and TRBJ2-7): DGGITQSPKYLFRKEGQNVTLSCEQNLNHDAMYWYRQDPGQGLRLIYYSQIVNDFQKGDIAEGYSVSREKKESFPLTVTSAQKNPTAFYLCASSMVRDTPYEQYFGPGTRLTVT.

The rearrangement links TRBV9 to TRBJ2-3; 9 nucleotides agree with TRBD2. CDR1 is SGDLS and CDR2 is YYNGEE in the germline V gene. J was trimmed by 1 base and V by 0 bases; bases with no gene match: 9. The CDR3 consists of 18 residues. The CDR3 reads CASSVGSGGVSGTDTQYF. The CDR3 region has the DNA TGTGCCAGCAGCGTAGGTAGCGGGGGCGTCTCTGGCACAGATACGCAGTATTTT.